The 8 T cell receptor beta chains given below trace back to one sample, sequenced in a study of early T cells in non-severe SARS-CoV-2 infection. MiXCR, applied by TCRdb to the 5' RACE reads, yields one record per CDR3 protein. The table lists tens of thousands of distinct CDR3 sequences, roughly 18% of them singletons. Sequencing was performed on whole blood, taken at baseline. The receptor set was obtained from an adult who was a healthcare worker with PCR-confirmed SARS-CoV-2 infection or an uninfected control (not recorded which).

The table lists this clonotype with a few counts. The rearrangement links TRBV3-1 to TRBJ1-2; tentatively, D is TRBD1 (6 bases). In germline, CDR1 is LGHDT, CDR2 YNNKEL (reference sequence). Trimming took off 3 bases at V and 4 bases at J, with 18 bases between the two ends. The CDR3 length is 16 residues. The CDR3 is CASSQGQVYSPYGYTF. The CDR3 DNA sequence: TGTGCCAGCAGCCAGGGACAAGTCTATTCCCCCTATGGCTACACCTTC.

The chain carries TRBV18 and TRBJ1-4; D gene unclear. The CDR3 covers 15 residues. V lost 5 bases to trimming and J lost 3 bases, with 13 bases between them. Looked up from germline, CDR1 is KGHSH and CDR2 is LQKENI. The CDR3 nucleotides are TGTGCCAGCTCAACCGAAGCCGGATCTAATGAAAAACTGTTTTTT. Translated, it gives CASSTEAGSNEKLFF.

The chain links TRBV30 to TRBJ1-6; the D is unclear. From germline, CDR1 is GTSNPN and CDR2 SVGIG (reference sequence). The CDR3 runs 13 residues. V was clipped by 3 bases and J by 5 bases, with 8 bases between them. CDR3: CAWRTEDNSPLHF. The CDR3, as DNA: TGTGCCTGGAGGACGGAGGATAATTCACCCCTCCACTTT.

This clonotype was observed a single time. The V and J genes are TRBV28 and TRBJ1-1, with TRBD1 matching over 7 bases. Germline CDR1 and CDR2: MDHEN and SYDVKM. The CDR3 spans 13 residues. V lost 7 bases and J lost 5; bases outside the gene matches: 7. The CDR3 protein is CASKPDRTTEAFF. For the CDR3, the DNA is TGTGCCAGCAAACCGGACAGGACTACTGAAGCTTTCTTT.

This clonotype was seen a few times. The chain joins TRBV5-6 to TRBJ2-5; TRBD2 matches 7 bases. The V gene end was trimmed by 5 bases and the J gene end by 4 bases; junction bases not matched to a gene: 5. The CDR3 contains 13 residues. Germline V lookup: CDR1 SGHDT, CDR2 YYEEEE. The DNA of the CDR3 is TGTGCCAGCAGAAAGCGGGGACGAGAGACCCAGTACTTC. Its protein product is CASRKRGRETQYF.

This clonotype has just a few counts. The gene calls are TRBV5-1 and TRBJ2-7; D is possibly TRBD1 or TRBD2 (5 bases each). The CDR3 has 14 residues. Germline assignment: CDR1 SGHRS and CDR2 YFSETQ. V was cut by 5 bases and J by 3 bases, with 15 bases left in between. CDR3 in amino acids: CASRLGPNIYEQYF. The CDR3 bases are TGCGCCAGCAGACTGGGACCAAACATCTACGAGCAGTACTTC.

Details on this clonotype: One junction end disagrees with the germline gene, perhaps due to a read error. The CDR3 loop reads CASSKTVNEGTEAFF. DNA of the CDR3: TGTGCTAGCAGTAAAACCGTGAATGAGGGGACTGAAGCTTTCTTT. The rearrangement joins TRBV6-6 to TRBJ1-1; TRBD1 is a possible D gene (5 bases). The CDR3 totals 15 residues. Germline V gene lookup returns CDR1 MNHNY and CDR2 SVGAGI (reference sequence).

This sequence joins TRBV7-9 and TRBJ2-7, with D maybe TRBD2 (5 bases). V lost 4 bases and J lost 2, with 9 bases in between. This CDR3 is built from 13 residues. Germline assignment: CDR1 SEHNR and CDR2 FQNEAQ (reference sequence). The CDR3 DNA reads TGTGCCAGCAGCTCCTCCGGGGCCTACGAGCAGTACTTC. Translation: CASSSSGAYEQYF.